These T cell receptor beta chains were read from a single sample in a study of tumor-infiltrating lymphocytes in primary liver carcinoma. TCRdb re-called the multiplex PCR reads with MiXCR, one entry per CDR3 protein. The table includes fewer than 250,000 distinct CDR3 sequences, 65% detected once. The source material was peripheral blood. Receptor source: a woman in her sixties or seventies with primary liver carcinoma and hepatitis B virus infection. Both conserved end residues are part of each CDR3. The D gene is left open where the match is weak. Rows may omit the clone size; those that give it use once, few, many or a size class.

>TRBJ2-6|TRBV5-4|-|TRBD2|17
TGTGCCAGCAGCGGGGGACTAACGGGGTTGAGGGCCGACGTCCTGACTTTC
CASSGGLTGLRADVLTF
>TRBJ2-1|TRBV9|-|-|16
TGTGCCAGCAGCCCCACGACAGTTAGGGTGGGGAATGAGCAGTTCTTC
CASSPTTVRVGNEQFF
>TRBJ2-2|TRBV5-1|few|-|13
TGCGCCAGCAGCTTTACTTCTACCGGGGAGCTGTTTTTT
CASSFTSTGELFF
>TRBJ2-3|TRBV10-2|-|TRBD2|12
TGCGCCAGCAGCCACACTAGCGGGAGAACGTATTTT
CASSHTSGRTYF
>TRBJ2-5|TRBV30|-|TRBD1|14
TGTGCCTGGAGTGTACGAGGGGGCGGAGAGACCCAGTACTTC
CAWSVRGGGETQYF
>TRBJ2-1|TRBV11-2|-|-|15
TGTGCCAGAAGCTGGTCCAGCGGAACTAACAATGAGCAGTTCTTC
CARSWSSGTNNEQFF
>TRBJ2-7|TRBV29-1|-|-|12
TGCAGCGTACAGGGTTTGGTCGACGAGCAGTACTTC
CSVQGLVDEQYF
>TRBJ1-5|TRBV6-5|-|TRBD1|18
TGTGCCAGCAGTTCCACCGGGACAGGGGATTTTGGCAATCAGCCCCAGCATTTT
CASSSTGTGDFGNQPQHF
>TRBJ1-4|TRBV11-1|many|TRBD1|15
TGTGCCAGCAGCCTAAGGACAGGGTACCATGAAAAACTGTTTTTT
CASSLRTGYHEKLFF
>TRBJ1-2|TRBV10-2|many|-|13
TGCGCCAGCAGTGAGTCGTCAGGTTTCGGCTACACCTTC
CASSESSGFGYTF
>TRBJ1-3|TRBV5-6|once|-|16
TGTGCCAGCAGCCGGCTCACGGGATCCTCTGTAAACACCATATATTTT
CASSRLTGSSVNTIYF
>TRBJ1-2|TRBV6-1|many|-|15
TGTGCCAGCAGTGATGCCCATACAGGGAACTATGGCTACACCTTC
CASSDAHTGNYGYTF
>TRBJ1-6|TRBV5-1|-|TRBD1|15
TGCGCCAGCAGCTTGGACCAGGGGGTGAGGTCACCCCTCCACTTT
CASSLDQGVRSPLHF
>TRBJ2-3|TRBV11-2|once|-|16
TGTGCCAGCAGCCTCCAGCTACCGGGAGCAACAGATACGCAGTATTTT
CASSLQLPGATDTQYF
>TRBJ1-4|TRBV14|few|TRBD1|15
TGTGCCAGCAGCCAACAAGGGGGCATAAATGAAAAACTGTTTTTT
CASSQQGGINEKLFF
>TRBJ2-2|TRBV11-1|-|TRBD2|17
TGTGCCAGCAGCCCAGGAAAACTAGCGGGTTTGACCGGGGAGCTGTTTTTT
CASSPGKLAGLTGELFF
>TRBJ1-2|TRBV7-9|-|-|14
TGTGCCAGCAGCCGATCAGACATAGAGTATGGCTACACCTTC
CASSRSDIEYGYTF
>TRBJ1-4|TRBV6-1|few|-|15
TGTGCCAGCAGTGAAAAGGGGAGGGATGTAGAAAAACTGTTTTTT
CASSEKGRDVEKLFF
>TRBJ2-3|TRBV5-1|-|TRBD1|16
TGCGCCAGCAGCAAACGACAGGGGTACGCGGCATATACGCAGTATTTT
CASSKRQGYAAYTQYF
>TRBJ2-7|TRBV27|few|-|14
TGTGCCAGCAGTTTAAAAGGACAGCGCTACGAGCAGTACTTC
CASSLKGQRYEQYF
>TRBJ2-3|TRBV11-2|-|-|14
TGTGCCAGCAGCGTACGACAGGGAGGGGATACGCAGAATTTT
CASSVRQGGDTQNF
>TRBJ1-1|TRBV28|-|TRBD1|15
TGTGCCAGCAGTTTATATGACAGGGGGTACATTGAAGCTTTCTTT
CASSLYDRGYIEAFF
>TRBJ1-1|TRBV12-3/TRBV12-4|-|TRBD1|17
TGTGCCAGCACTCGCCTGGACAGGGGGCGGAGGCACACTGAAGCTTTCTTT
CASTRLDRGRRHTEAFF
>TRBJ2-1|TRBV24-1|few|TRBD2|16
TGTGCCACCAGTGATTTAACTAGCGGGCCCTACAATGAGCAGTTCTTC
CATSDLTSGPYNEQFF
>TRBJ2-7|TRBV4-2|many|TRBD2|15
TGTGCCAGCAGCACGAGCGGGAGGGCGGGATACGAGCAGTACTTC
CASSTSGRAGYEQYF
>TRBJ1-6|TRBV5-4|many|-|15
TGTGCCAGCAGCTTCGACAGCTCCTATAATTCACCCCTCCACTTT
CASSFDSSYNSPLHF
>TRBJ2-1|TRBV6-2/TRBV6-3|-|-|14
TGTGCCAGCAGTTACCCCTCCCAGTATTATGAGCAGTTCTTC
CASSYPSQYYEQFF
>TRBJ1-2|TRBV11-3|-|-|16
TGTGCCAGCAGCTCTTACCGGGCTATTATTAAAGGGGGCTACACCTTC
CASSSYRAIIKGGYTF
>TRBJ2-3|TRBV6-1|-|-|14
TGTGCCACCAACCCGTTTGGGGGCACAGATACGCAGTATTTT
CATNPFGGTDTQYF
>TRBJ1-6|TRBV7-9|few|-|13
TGTGCCAGCAGCTTAACAGAAAATTCACCCCTCCACTTT
CASSLTENSPLHF
>TRBJ1-3|TRBV11-3|many|TRBD1|16
TGTGCCAGCAGCTCCGGGACAGGGGGTACTGGAAACACCATATATTTT
CASSSGTGGTGNTIYF
>TRBJ2-1|TRBV5-4|few|-|17
TGTGCCAGCAGCTTCGGCGGGGTAAAGAGCTCCTACAATGAGCAGTTCTTC
CASSFGGVKSSYNEQFF
>TRBJ2-1|TRBV7-8|-|-|15
TGTGCCAGCAGCTTAGCGGGTTTGTGTTCGGGTGAGCAGATCTTC
CASSLAGLCSGEQIF
>TRBJ1-2|TRBV6-1|-|TRBD1|16
TGTGCCAGCAGTGAACGATACAGGGGGATAGGCTATTGCTACGCCTTC
CASSERYRGIGYCYAF
>TRBJ1-5|TRBV12-3/TRBV12-4|many|-|14
TGTGCCAGCAGCCTAAGGAGTTCTAATCAGCCCCAGCATTTT
CASSLRSSNQPQHF
>TRBJ1-6|TRBV11-2|once|-|13
TGTACCAGCAGCTTAGTCGGGGGCTCACCCCTCCACTTT
CTSSLVGGSPLHF
>TRBJ2-7|TRBV18|few|-|13
TGTGCCAGCTCACCCCGGTCGGACTACGAGCAGTACTTC
CASSPRSDYEQYF
>TRBJ2-5|TRBV5-6|many|TRBD1|15
TGTGCCAGCAGCCCGGATACAGGGGGGAGAGAGACCCAGTACTTC
CASSPDTGGRETQYF
>TRBJ1-5|TRBV12-3/TRBV12-4|-|-|13
TGTGTCAGTAGTTTGGCGGGACGGCAGCCCCAGCATTTC
CVSSLAGRQPQHF
>TRBJ1-2|TRBV4-1|-|-|16
TGCGCCAGCAGCTACTTGATAGTAGCAACTTCTAACGGCTACACCTTC
CASSYLIVATSNGYTF
>TRBJ1-5|TRBV7-9|medium-sized|TRBD1|15
TGTGCCAGCAGCTTGGGGACAGGGGGCAACCAGCCCCAGCATTTT
CASSLGTGGNQPQHF